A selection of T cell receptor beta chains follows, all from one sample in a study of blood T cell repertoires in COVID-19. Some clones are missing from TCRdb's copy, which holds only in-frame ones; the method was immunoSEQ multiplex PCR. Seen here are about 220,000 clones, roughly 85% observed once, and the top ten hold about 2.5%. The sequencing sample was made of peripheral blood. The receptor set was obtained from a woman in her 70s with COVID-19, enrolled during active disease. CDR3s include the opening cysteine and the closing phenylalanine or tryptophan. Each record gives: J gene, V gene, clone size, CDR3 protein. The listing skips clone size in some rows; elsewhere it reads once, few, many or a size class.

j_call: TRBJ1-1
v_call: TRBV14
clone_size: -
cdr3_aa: CASSQDPWRTTEAFF

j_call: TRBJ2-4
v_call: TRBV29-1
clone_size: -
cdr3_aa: CSGWSAGGGNIQYF

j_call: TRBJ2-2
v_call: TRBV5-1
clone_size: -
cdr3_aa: CASSLTGGAANTGELFF

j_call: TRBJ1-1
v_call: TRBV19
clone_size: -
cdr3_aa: CASTRDRGLVEAFF

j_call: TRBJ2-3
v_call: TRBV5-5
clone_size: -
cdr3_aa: CASSLGLAGFTDTQYF

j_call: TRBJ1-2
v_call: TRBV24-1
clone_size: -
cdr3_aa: CATSDLQRNYGYTF

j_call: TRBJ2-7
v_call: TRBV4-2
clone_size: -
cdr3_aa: CASSVKREGPYEQYF

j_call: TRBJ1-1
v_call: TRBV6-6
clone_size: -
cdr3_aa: CASSTSAEAFF

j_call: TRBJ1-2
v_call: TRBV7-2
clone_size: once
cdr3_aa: CASSLTPAGGGYTF

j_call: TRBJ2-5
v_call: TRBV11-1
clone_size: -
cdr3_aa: CASSLGAEETQYF

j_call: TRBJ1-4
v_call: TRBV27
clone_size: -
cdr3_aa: CASSYRDSEKLFF

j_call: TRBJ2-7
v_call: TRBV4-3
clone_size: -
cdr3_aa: CASSQDRAEAYEQYF

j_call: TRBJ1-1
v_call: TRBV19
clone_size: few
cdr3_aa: CASSIAGQGTEAFF

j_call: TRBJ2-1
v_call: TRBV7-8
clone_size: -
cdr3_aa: CASRRGLAGDEQFF

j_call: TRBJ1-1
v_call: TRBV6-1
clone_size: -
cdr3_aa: CASSEGRLGGTEAFF

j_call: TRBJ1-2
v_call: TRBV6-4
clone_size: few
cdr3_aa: CASNANGGQNYGYTF

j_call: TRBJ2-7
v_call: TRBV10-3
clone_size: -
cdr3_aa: CAIRDRGLVEQYF

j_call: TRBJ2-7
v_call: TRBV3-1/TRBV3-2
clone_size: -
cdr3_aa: CASSHGRGWDEQYF

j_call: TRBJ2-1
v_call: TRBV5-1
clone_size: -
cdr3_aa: CASSLLEGSPVGDEQFF

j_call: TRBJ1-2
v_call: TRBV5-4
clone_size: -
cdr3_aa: CASSLDSNYGYTF

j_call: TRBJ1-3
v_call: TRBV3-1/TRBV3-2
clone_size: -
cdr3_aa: CASSRMSGGTGNTIYF

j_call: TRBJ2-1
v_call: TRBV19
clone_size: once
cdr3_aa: CATTGRAGSSYNEQFF

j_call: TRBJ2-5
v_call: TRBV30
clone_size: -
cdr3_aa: CAWGPGGETQYF

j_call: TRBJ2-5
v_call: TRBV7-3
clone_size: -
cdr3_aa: CASSSSGRAETQYF

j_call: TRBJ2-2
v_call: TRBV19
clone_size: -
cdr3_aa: CASSIGGGGPGTGELFF

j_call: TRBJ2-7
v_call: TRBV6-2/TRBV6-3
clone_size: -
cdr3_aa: CASSDRVGHEQYF

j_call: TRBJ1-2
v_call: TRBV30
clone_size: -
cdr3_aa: CAWTVHRDGYGYTF

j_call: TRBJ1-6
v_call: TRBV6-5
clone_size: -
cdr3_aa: CASSSLTGGNSPLHF

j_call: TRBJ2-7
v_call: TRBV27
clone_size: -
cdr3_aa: CASSPGFTGAYEQYF

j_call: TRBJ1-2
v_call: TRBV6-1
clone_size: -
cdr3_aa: CASSEGTGVGYTF

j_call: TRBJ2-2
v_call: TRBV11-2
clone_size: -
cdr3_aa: CASSARGTGELFF

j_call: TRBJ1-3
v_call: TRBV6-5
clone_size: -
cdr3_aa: CASKPGFSGNTIYF

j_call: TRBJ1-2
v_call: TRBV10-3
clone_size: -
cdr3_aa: CAISESPGQGYGYTF

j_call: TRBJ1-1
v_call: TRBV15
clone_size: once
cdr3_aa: CATSRDGQGATEAFF

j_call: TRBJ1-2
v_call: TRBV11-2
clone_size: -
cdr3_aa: CASSLGTVNYGYTF

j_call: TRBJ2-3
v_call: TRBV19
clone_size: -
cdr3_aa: CASSPSGRLGDTQYF

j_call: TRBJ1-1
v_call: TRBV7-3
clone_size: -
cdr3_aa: CASSLTSDAGNTEAFF

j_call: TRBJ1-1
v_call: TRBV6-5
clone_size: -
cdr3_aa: CASSYSNRAGNTEAFF

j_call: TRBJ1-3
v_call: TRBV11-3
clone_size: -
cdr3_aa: CASSSWRVWAGNTIYF

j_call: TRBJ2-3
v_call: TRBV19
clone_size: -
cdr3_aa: CASSLGLYTDTQYF

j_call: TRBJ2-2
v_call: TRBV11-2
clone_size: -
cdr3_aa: CASSTTGGYTGELFF

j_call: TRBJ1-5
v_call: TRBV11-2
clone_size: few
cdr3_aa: CASSSGGQGHQPQHF

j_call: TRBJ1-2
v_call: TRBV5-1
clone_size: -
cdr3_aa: CASSLQGDYGYTF

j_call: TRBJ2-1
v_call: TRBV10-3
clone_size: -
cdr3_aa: CAITAGSSYNEQFF

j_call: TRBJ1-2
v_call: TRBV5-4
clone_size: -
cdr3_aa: CASRTDPLAGYGYTF

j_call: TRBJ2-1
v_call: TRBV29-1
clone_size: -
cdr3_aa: CSGSDRNEQFF

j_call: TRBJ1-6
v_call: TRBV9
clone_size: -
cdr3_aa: CASSVGRLGGSPLHF

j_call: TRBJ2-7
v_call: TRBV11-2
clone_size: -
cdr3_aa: CAGSPGQYSYEQYF

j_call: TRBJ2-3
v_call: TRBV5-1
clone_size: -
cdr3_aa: CASSLSASGGAVGTDTQYF

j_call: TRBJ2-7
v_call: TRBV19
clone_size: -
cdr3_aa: CASSTINDRVYEQYF

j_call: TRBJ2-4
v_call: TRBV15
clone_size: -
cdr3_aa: CATSRDRDTTKNIQYF

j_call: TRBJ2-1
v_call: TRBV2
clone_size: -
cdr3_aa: CASSEHGNNEQFF

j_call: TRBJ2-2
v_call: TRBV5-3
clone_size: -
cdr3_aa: CARSFVGGPPNTGELFF

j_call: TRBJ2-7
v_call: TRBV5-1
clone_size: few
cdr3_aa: CASSLGGVGQRGYEQYF

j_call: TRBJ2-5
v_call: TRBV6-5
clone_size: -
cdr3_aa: CASSWRESQETQYF

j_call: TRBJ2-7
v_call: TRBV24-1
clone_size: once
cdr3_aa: CATSDFNALAISYEQYF